This is a list of T cell receptor beta chains from one sample in a study of Graves' ophthalmopathy and Graves' hyperthyroidism. TCRdb redid the calling of the multiplex PCR reads with MiXCR, one entry per CDR3 protein. The sample holds over a million distinct CDR3 sequences, 36% seen once. The sequenced sample consisted of peripheral blood or thyroid tissue (not recorded which). These TCRs come from an adult man with Graves' hyperthyroidism. The CDR3 runs from the conserved cysteine through the conserved F or W. A D gene is named only where the DNA matches it firmly. Rows may omit the clone size; those that give it use once, few, many or a size class.

clone_size d_call j_call v_call cdr3_aa cdr3_nt
many . TRBJ2-5 TRBV20-1 CSARGLASQETQYF TGCAGTGCTAGAGGGCTAGCTTCCCAAGAGACCCAGTACTTC
many . TRBJ2-2 TRBV10-3 CAITPPSGELFF TGTGCCATCACCCCCCCGAGCGGGGAGCTGTTTTTT
. . TRBJ2-5 TRBV15 CATSREPKETQYF TGTGCCACCAGCAGAGAACCGAAAGAGACCCAGTACTTC
. . TRBJ1-5 TRBV19 CASSILIVQPQHF TGTGCCAGTAGTATTTTAATCGTTCAGCCCCAGCATTTT
. . TRBJ1-2 TRBV30 CAWSVGRYGYTF TGTGCCTGGAGTGTTGGGCGATATGGCTACACCTTC
. TRBD1 TRBJ2-2 TRBV10-3 CAIRTGGANTGELFF TGTGCCATCAGGACAGGGGGAGCGAACACCGGGGAGCTGTTTTTT
few . TRBJ2-7 TRBV20-1 CSARDLGSSPYEQYF TGCAGTGCTAGAGACCTTGGATCGTCTCCCTACGAGCAGTACTTC
. TRBD2 TRBJ2-7 TRBV7-9 CASSLGGTSLRGYF TGTGCCAGCAGCTTAGGGGGGACTAGCCTACGCGGGTACTTC
. TRBD1 TRBJ1-5 TRBV12-3/TRBV12-4 CASSSGTGVSGSNQPQHF TGTGCCAGCAGTTCCGGGACAGGGGTGAGTGGGAGCAATCAGCCCCAGCATTTT
many . TRBJ1-1 TRBV7-9 CASSLTNTEAFF TGTGCCAGCAGCTTGACGAACACTGAAGCTTTCTTT
few . TRBJ1-2 TRBV28 CASRIGTYGYTF TGTGCCAGCAGGATCGGTACTTATGGCTACACCTTC
. . TRBJ1-2 TRBV29-1 CSLGGGAGYTF TGCAGCTTAGGCGGGGGGGCAGGCTACACCTTC
many TRBD2 TRBJ2-2 TRBV10-3 CAISIAGANTGELFF TGTGCCATCAGTATAGCGGGGGCGAACACCGGGGAGCTGTTTTTT
many . TRBJ1-2 TRBV2 CASSPSMNYGYTF TGTGCCAGCAGTCCTTCGATGAACTATGGCTACACCTTC
many . TRBJ2-5 TRBV7-9 CASSLGTPRETQYF TGTGCCAGCAGCTTAGGTACCCCCCGGGAGACCCAGTACTTC
. . TRBJ2-1 TRBV11-2 CASSHNSYEQFF TGTGCCAGCAGCCACAACTCGTATGAGCAGTTCTTC
. . TRBJ2-7 TRBV29-1 CSAVRDGGSTYEQYF TGCAGCGCCGTGCGGGATGGGGGTTCCACCTACGAGCAGTACTTC
many . TRBJ2-6 TRBV6-5 CASSYLRAGANVLTF TGTGCCAGCAGTTACCTCAGAGCTGGGGCCAACGTCCTGACTTTC
. . TRBJ2-5 TRBV29-1 CSVPPDRPETQYF TGCAGCGTCCCTCCGGACCGTCCGGAGACCCAGTACTTC
. TRBD1 TRBJ1-1 TRBV5-6 CASSSTGTDNTEAFF TGTGCCAGCAGCTCTACCGGGACAGACAACACTGAAGCTTTCTTT
few . TRBJ1-3 TRBV30 CAWSQPARNTIYF TGTGCCTGGAGTCAACCTGCTAGAAACACCATATATTTT
many TRBD1 TRBJ1-1 TRBV24-1 CATSDGEKHRGTEAFF TGTGCCACCAGTGATGGAGAAAAACACAGGGGGACTGAAGCTTTCTTT
many . TRBJ2-5 TRBV5-1 CASSVNYRAQETQYF TGCGCCAGCAGCGTAAACTATCGGGCCCAAGAGACCCAGTACTTC
. . TRBJ1-2 TRBV29-1 CSVTSRGDYGYTF TGCAGCGTTACCTCCCGGGGGGACTATGGCTACACCTTC
. TRBD1 TRBJ1-4 TRBV7-2 CASSSERTGTEKLFF TGTGCCAGCAGCTCCGAGCGGACAGGGACGGAAAAACTGTTTTTT
. . TRBJ2-5 TRBV2 CAISGGGNQPQYF TGTGCCATCAGTGGGGGTGGCAATCAGCCCCAGTACTTC
. . TRBJ2-5 TRBV7-9 CARDARIGETQYF TGTGCCAGGGACGCTCGGATTGGGGAGACCCAGTACTTC
. . TRBJ1-3 TRBV13 CASSFPGGPGNTIYF TGTGCCAGCAGCTTCCCGGGAGGACCTGGAAACACCATATATTTT
few . TRBJ2-7 TRBV20-1 CSAREPIPAYEQYF TGCAGTGCTAGGGAGCCGATTCCCGCTTACGAGCAGTACTTC
many TRBD2 TRBJ2-7 TRBV10-1 CASSSGGTSTGEQYF TGCGCCAGCAGTAGCGGGGGGACCTCGACTGGAGAGCAGTACTTC
few TRBD1 TRBJ2-5 TRBV5-4 CASSSGGTGEETQYF TGTGCCAGCAGCTCTGGGGGGACAGGGGAAGAGACCCAGTACTTC
. TRBD2 TRBJ2-5 TRBV7-3 CASRPGLALRETQYF TGTGCCAGCAGGCCGGGACTAGCGCTTCGGGAGACCCAGTACTTC
few TRBD2 TRBJ2-3 TRBV5-1 CASSAGLADTDTQYF TGCGCCAGCAGCGCCGGACTAGCGGACACAGATACGCAGTATTTT
. . TRBJ2-7 TRBV6-5 CASTKGPKKQYF TGTGCCAGCACTAAAGGGCCGAAAAAGCAGTACTTC
once . TRBJ1-4 TRBV5-1 CASRSGSGGGIRYEKLFF TGCGCCAGCAGGTCCGGGTCTGGCGGGGGGATTAGATATGAAAAACTGTTTTTT
many . TRBJ1-1 TRBV4-1 CASSQDVTNTEAFF TGCGCCAGCAGCCAAGATGTCACGAACACTGAAGCTTTCTTT
few . TRBJ2-5 TRBV10-2 CASSEPDNQETQYF TGCGCCAGCAGTGAGCCGGACAACCAAGAGACCCAGTACTTC
. TRBD2 TRBJ2-2 TRBV6-1 CASSEDRGVYTGELFF TGTGCCAGCAGTGAAGATCGGGGGGTCTACACCGGGGAGCTGTTTTTT
few . TRBJ2-7 TRBV9 CASSSRSRGFLEQYF TGTGCCAGCAGCTCACGTAGCCGGGGGTTTCTAGAGCAGTACTTC
. . TRBJ2-1 TRBV19 CASTAECNEQFF TGTGCCAGTACGGCAGAATGCAATGAGCAGTTCTTC
many . TRBJ1-6 TRBV5-8 CASSLWGQRSPLHF TGTGCCAGCAGCTTGTGGGGGCAACGATCACCCCTCCACTTT
many . TRBJ1-6 TRBV7-9 CASSSQRSPLHF TGTGCCAGCAGCTCTCAACGTTCACCCCTCCACTTT
many . TRBJ2-6 TRBV2 CASALVWSGANVLTF TGTGCCAGCGCCTTGGTATGGTCTGGGGCCAACGTCCTGACTTTC
. TRBD1 TRBJ1-5 TRBV20-1 CSAPEGQGPGWPQHF TGCAGTGCCCCCGAGGGACAGGGGCCTGGATGGCCCCAGCATTTT
. . TRBJ1-2 TRBV20-1 CSAKRRASNYGYTF TGCAGTGCTAAAAGGCGGGCTTCTAACTATGGCTACACCTTC
. . TRBJ1-1 TRBV10-1 CAIGQRVNTEAFF TGCGCCATCGGACAGCGAGTGAACACTGAAGCTTTCTTT
. TRBD1 TRBJ2-2 TRBV10-3 CATLRQGSDTGELSW TGTGCCACCTTACGACAGGGTAGTGACACCGGGGAGCTGTCTTGG
many . TRBJ1-2 TRBV9 CASSVSRSVGYGYTF TGTGCCAGCAGCGTGAGCAGATCCGTGGGGTATGGCTACACCTTC
. TRBD2 TRBJ2-7 TRBV7-8 CASTPLSGNPYEQYF TGTGCCAGCACCCCTTTAAGCGGGAACCCTTACGAGCAGTACTTC
. TRBD2 TRBJ2-7 TRBV6-1 CASIPPGVLAGGSHEQYF TGTGCCAGCATTCCTCCAGGCGTTCTAGCGGGAGGTTCCCACGAGCAGTACTTC
few TRBD2 TRBJ2-7 TRBV6-6 CASSYSDGEGLSYEQYF TGTGCCAGCAGTTACTCCGATGGGGAGGGCCTCTCCTACGAGCAGTACTTC
many . TRBJ1-1 TRBV11-2 CASSSRQYNTEAFF TGTGCCAGCAGCTCACGACAGTATAACACTGAAGCTTTCTTT
. . TRBJ2-7 TRBV7-9 CASSLDLRIYEQYF TGTGCCAGCAGCTTAGATTTGAGGATTTACGAGCAGTACTTC
many . TRBJ2-7 TRBV29-1 CSVSGEKLVSYEQYF TGCAGCGTGTCCGGTGAAAAACTAGTCTCCTACGAGCAGTACTTC
once . TRBJ1-1 TRBV7-8 CASIEGPNTEAFF TGTGCCAGCATCGAGGGACCGAACACTGAAGCTTTCTTT
. . TRBJ2-7 TRBV10-3 CAISDTRQGGRLNEQYF TGTGCCATCAGTGACACTCGACAGGGCGGGAGATTGAACGAGCAGTACTTC
few . TRBJ1-1 TRBV6-6 CASSFAETGTEAFF TGTGCCAGCAGTTTCGCCGAAACCGGGACTGAAGCTTTCTTT
. TRBD2 TRBJ2-5 TRBV10-3 CAISESLAGGETQYF TGTGCCATCAGTGAGTCACTAGCGGGAGGAGAGACCCAGTACTTC
many . TRBJ1-4 TRBV20-1 CSATRTASEKLFF TGCAGTGCTACCAGGACAGCTTCTGAAAAACTGTTTTTT
. TRBD2 TRBJ2-7 TRBV20-1 CSASPGTSGYEQYF TGCAGTGCTAGCCCCGGGACTAGCGGCTACGAGCAGTACTTC